This T cell receptor (beta chain) came from a study of control samples from healthy donors and cancer patients. Sequencing was performed with immunoSEQ multiplex PCR; in TCRdb, only in-frame clones are kept and a portion is missing. The sample gives about 55,000 clones, around 96% of which show up once; around 0.99% is in the top ten. The TCR comes from a woman in her late teens or twenties in good health. The sample taken for sequencing was blood.

The CDR3 region has the DNA TGTGCCAGCAGCTTATGGGGTAGCGTAAACCCCACAGATACGCAGTATTTT. This translates into CASSLWGSVNPTDTQYF. The genes are TRBV11-2 and TRBJ2-3; perhaps TRBD2 as D (5 bases). The CDR3 covers 17 residues. Trimming took 2 bases from V and 2 from J, leaving 17 bases between them. In germline, CDR1 is SGHAT, CDR2 FQNNGV.